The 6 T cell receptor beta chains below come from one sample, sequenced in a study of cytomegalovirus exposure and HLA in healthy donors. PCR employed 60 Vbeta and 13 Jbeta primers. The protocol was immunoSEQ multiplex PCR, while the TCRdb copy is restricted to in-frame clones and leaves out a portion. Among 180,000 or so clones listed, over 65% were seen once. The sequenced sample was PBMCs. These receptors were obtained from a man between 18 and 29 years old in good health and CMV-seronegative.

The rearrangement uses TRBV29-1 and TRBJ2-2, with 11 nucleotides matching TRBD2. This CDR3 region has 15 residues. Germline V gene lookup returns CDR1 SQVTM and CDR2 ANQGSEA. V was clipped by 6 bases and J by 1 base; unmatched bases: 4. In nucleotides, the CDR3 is TGCAGCGTCGCCACTAGCGGGAGGAACACCGGGGAGCTGTTTTTT. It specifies CSVATSGRNTGELFF.

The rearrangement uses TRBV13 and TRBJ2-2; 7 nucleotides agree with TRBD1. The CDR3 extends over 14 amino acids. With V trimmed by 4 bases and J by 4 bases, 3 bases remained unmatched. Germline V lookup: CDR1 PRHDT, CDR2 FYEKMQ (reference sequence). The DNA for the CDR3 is TGTGCCAGCAGCTCCTACAGGGGCACCGGGGAGCTGTTTTTT. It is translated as CASSSYRGTGELFF.

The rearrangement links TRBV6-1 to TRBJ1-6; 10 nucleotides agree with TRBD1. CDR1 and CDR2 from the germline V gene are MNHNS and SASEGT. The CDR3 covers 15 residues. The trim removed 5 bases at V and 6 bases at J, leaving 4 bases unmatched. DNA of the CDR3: TGTGCCAGCAGTAACCGGGACAGGGGTAATTCACCCCTCCACTTT. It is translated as CASSNRDRGNSPLHF.

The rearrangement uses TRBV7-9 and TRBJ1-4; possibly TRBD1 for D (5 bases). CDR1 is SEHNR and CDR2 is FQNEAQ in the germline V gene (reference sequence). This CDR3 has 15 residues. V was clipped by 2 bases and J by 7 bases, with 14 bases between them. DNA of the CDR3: TGTGCCAGCAGCTTAAAGATTCTGGGGGGTGAAAAACTGTTTTTT. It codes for CASSLKILGGEKLFF.

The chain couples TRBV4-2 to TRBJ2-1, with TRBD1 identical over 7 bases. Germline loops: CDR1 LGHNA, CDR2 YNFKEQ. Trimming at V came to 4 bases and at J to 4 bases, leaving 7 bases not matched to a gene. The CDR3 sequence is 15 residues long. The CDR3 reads CASSPDREGYNEQFF. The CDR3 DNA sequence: TGTGCCAGCAGCCCAGACAGGGAAGGGTACAATGAGCAGTTCTTC.

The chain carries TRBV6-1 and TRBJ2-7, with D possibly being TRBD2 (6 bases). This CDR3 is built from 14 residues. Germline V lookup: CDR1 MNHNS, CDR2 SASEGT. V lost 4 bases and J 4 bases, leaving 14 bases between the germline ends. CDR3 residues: CASSGSGGLYEQYF. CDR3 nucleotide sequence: TGTGCCAGCAGTGGTAGCGGTGGACTATACGAGCAGTACTTC.